Listed below are T cell receptor beta chains from one sample, sequenced in a study of long-term antiretroviral therapy in people with HIV. The protocol was immunoSEQ multiplex PCR, while the TCRdb copy is restricted to in-frame clones and leaves out a portion. The sample yields about 35,000 clones, 60% to 75% seen once. The source material was unsorted PBMCs, sampled 3 years after starting antiretroviral therapy. The receptors shown here come from a man aged 50 to 60 with HIV. Both conserved end residues are part of each CDR3. The order of the fields is CDR3 length, D gene, clone size, V gene, J gene, CDR3 protein, CDR3 DNA. The D gene is left open where the match is weak. The size entry is marked missing in some rows and otherwise reads once, few, many or a size class.

CDR3 length: 14
D gene: TRBD1
clone size: .
V gene: TRBV27
J gene: TRBJ2-7
CDR3 protein: CASSFRQGDYEQYF
CDR3 DNA: TGTGCCAGCAGTTTTCGACAGGGAGACTACGAGCAGTACTTC

CDR3 length: 13
D gene: TRBD1
clone size: .
V gene: TRBV29-1
J gene: TRBJ1-4
CDR3 protein: CSGLDRVDEKLFF
CDR3 DNA: TGCAGCGGCCTGGACAGGGTAGACGAAAAACTGTTTTTT

CDR3 length: 11
D gene: .
clone size: .
V gene: TRBV20-1
J gene: TRBJ2-7
CDR3 protein: CSARGTYEQYF
CDR3 DNA: TGCAGTGCTAGAGGGACCTACGAGCAGTACTTC

CDR3 length: 16
D gene: .
clone size: .
V gene: TRBV4-1
J gene: TRBJ2-1
CDR3 protein: CASSQGDPRPPNEQFF
CDR3 DNA: TGCGCCAGCAGCCAAGGGGACCCACGTCCCCCCAATGAGCAGTTCTTC

CDR3 length: 18
D gene: .
clone size: few
V gene: TRBV4-3
J gene: TRBJ2-2
CDR3 protein: CASSQDFGGWGRTGELFF
CDR3 DNA: TGCGCCAGCAGCCAAGATTTTGGGGGTTGGGGTCGCACCGGGGAGCTGTTTTTT

CDR3 length: 15
D gene: .
clone size: .
V gene: TRBV28
J gene: TRBJ1-2
CDR3 protein: CASTAIPGRRYGYTF
CDR3 DNA: TGTGCCAGCACCGCGATCCCCGGCCGGCGGTATGGCTACACCTTC

CDR3 length: 12
D gene: .
clone size: .
V gene: TRBV6-1
J gene: TRBJ1-6
CDR3 protein: CASSEMNSPLHF
CDR3 DNA: TGTGCCAGCAGTGAAATGAATTCACCCCTCCACTTT

CDR3 length: 17
D gene: TRBD2
clone size: .
V gene: TRBV7-9
J gene: TRBJ2-3
CDR3 protein: CASSSPPSGTATDTQYF
CDR3 DNA: TGTGCCAGCAGCTCCCCTCCTAGCGGGACGGCCACAGATACGCAGTATTTT

CDR3 length: 14
D gene: .
clone size: .
V gene: TRBV28
J gene: TRBJ1-2
CDR3 protein: CASSYRGDNYGYTF
CDR3 DNA: TGTGCCAGCAGTTATCGGGGGGATAACTATGGCTACACCTTC

CDR3 length: 14
D gene: .
clone size: .
V gene: TRBV5-1
J gene: TRBJ2-7
CDR3 protein: CASSLEGRVNEQYF
CDR3 DNA: TGCGCCAGCAGCTTGGAGGGCAGGGTCAACGAGCAGTACTTC

CDR3 length: 15
D gene: TRBD1
clone size: .
V gene: TRBV15
J gene: TRBJ1-5
CDR3 protein: CATSRGQGGIKPQHF
CDR3 DNA: TGTGCCACCAGCAGAGGACAGGGAGGAATCAAGCCCCAGCATTTT

CDR3 length: 13
D gene: .
clone size: .
V gene: TRBV6-4
J gene: TRBJ2-3
CDR3 protein: CASSDSSDGTQYF
CDR3 DNA: TGTGCCAGCAGTGACTCTTCGGACGGCACGCAGTATTTT

CDR3 length: 15
D gene: .
clone size: few
V gene: TRBV4-1
J gene: TRBJ1-4
CDR3 protein: CASSPTGGVREKLFF
CDR3 DNA: TGCGCCAGCAGCCCCACGGGGGGGGTTCGGGAAAAACTGTTTTTT

CDR3 length: 14
D gene: .
clone size: .
V gene: TRBV7-2
J gene: TRBJ2-7
CDR3 protein: CASSAGLPVREQYF
CDR3 DNA: TGTGCCAGCAGCGCGGGACTCCCAGTGAGGGAGCAGTACTTC

CDR3 length: 15
D gene: TRBD2
clone size: .
V gene: TRBV14
J gene: TRBJ2-7
CDR3 protein: CASSPGGTSAAEQYF
CDR3 DNA: TGTGCCAGCAGCCCCGGCGGGACTAGTGCGGCCGAGCAGTACTTC

CDR3 length: 15
D gene: .
clone size: .
V gene: TRBV7-9
J gene: TRBJ2-7
CDR3 protein: CASSLSSTGFYEQYF
CDR3 DNA: TGTGCCAGCAGCTTAAGTAGTACGGGTTTCTACGAGCAGTACTTC

CDR3 length: 12
D gene: .
clone size: few
V gene: TRBV25-1
J gene: TRBJ1-2
CDR3 protein: CASSVTGGGYTF
CDR3 DNA: TGTGCCAGCAGTGTTACGGGAGGGGGCTACACCTTC

CDR3 length: 14
D gene: TRBD1
clone size: .
V gene: TRBV28
J gene: TRBJ1-3
CDR3 protein: CASIGGGSGNTIYF
CDR3 DNA: TGTGCCAGCATAGGGGGCGGCTCTGGAAACACCATATATTTT

CDR3 length: 13
D gene: TRBD1
clone size: .
V gene: TRBV7-9
J gene: TRBJ1-2
CDR3 protein: CASSLTGGYGYTF
CDR3 DNA: TGTGCCAGCAGCCTCACAGGGGGGTATGGCTACACCTTC

CDR3 length: 12
D gene: .
clone size: .
V gene: TRBV6-1
J gene: TRBJ1-1
CDR3 protein: CASSTRHSEAFF
CDR3 DNA: TGTGCCAGCAGTACCCGACACAGTGAAGCTTTCTTT

CDR3 length: 12
D gene: .
clone size: once
V gene: TRBV27
J gene: TRBJ2-5
CDR3 protein: CASSLMGETQYF
CDR3 DNA: TGTGCCAGCAGTTTGATGGGAGAGACCCAGTACTTC

CDR3 length: 14
D gene: TRBD1
clone size: .
V gene: TRBV4-2
J gene: TRBJ2-5
CDR3 protein: CASSLDRGQETQYF
CDR3 DNA: TGTGCCAGCAGCCTCGACAGGGGACAAGAGACCCAGTACTTC

CDR3 length: 14
D gene: TRBD2
clone size: .
V gene: TRBV7-9
J gene: TRBJ2-3
CDR3 protein: CASSLGTSGDTQYF
CDR3 DNA: TGTGCCAGCAGCTTGGGGACTAGCGGAGATACGCAGTATTTT

CDR3 length: 15
D gene: TRBD1
clone size: .
V gene: TRBV28
J gene: TRBJ1-5
CDR3 protein: CASSPPDRVNQPQHF
CDR3 DNA: TGTGCCAGCAGCCCCCCCGACAGGGTCAATCAGCCCCAGCATTTT

CDR3 length: 11
D gene: .
clone size: .
V gene: TRBV29-1
J gene: TRBJ1-1
CDR3 protein: CSVDFGLEAFF
CDR3 DNA: TGCAGCGTTGACTTTGGACTTGAAGCTTTCTTT

CDR3 length: 11
D gene: .
clone size: .
V gene: TRBV18
J gene: TRBJ1-1
CDR3 protein: CASSPGEWAFF
CDR3 DNA: TGTGCCAGCTCCCCGGGAGAGTGGGCTTTCTTT

CDR3 length: 18
D gene: .
clone size: medium-sized
V gene: TRBV18
J gene: TRBJ2-7
CDR3 protein: CASSPQVPFHTGLYEQYF
CDR3 DNA: TGTGCCAGCTCACCCCAAGTCCCTTTTCACACAGGGCTCTACGAGCAGTACTTC

CDR3 length: 13
D gene: .
clone size: .
V gene: TRBV28
J gene: TRBJ2-3
CDR3 protein: CASTTQGRNTQYF
CDR3 DNA: TGTGCCAGCACTACACAGGGCAGGAATACGCAGTATTTT

CDR3 length: 15
D gene: .
clone size: .
V gene: TRBV14
J gene: TRBJ1-5
CDR3 protein: CAPGRVEYGNQPQHF
CDR3 DNA: TGTGCCCCGGGACGGGTGGAATACGGCAATCAGCCCCAGCATTTT

CDR3 length: 13
D gene: TRBD2
clone size: .
V gene: TRBV28
J gene: TRBJ2-1
CDR3 protein: CASYSGAYNEQFF
CDR3 DNA: TGTGCCAGCTATAGCGGGGCCTACAATGAGCAGTTCTTC

CDR3 length: 13
D gene: TRBD1
clone size: .
V gene: TRBV13
J gene: TRBJ1-5
CDR3 protein: CASSTDRDQPQHF
CDR3 DNA: TGTGCCAGCAGCACTGACAGGGATCAGCCCCAGCATTTT

CDR3 length: 16
D gene: TRBD1
clone size: .
V gene: TRBV19
J gene: TRBJ2-2
CDR3 protein: CASRDRGKRNTGELFF
CDR3 DNA: TGTGCCAGCAGGGACAGGGGGAAACGAAACACCGGGGAGCTGTTTTTT

CDR3 length: 12
D gene: .
clone size: few
V gene: TRBV30
J gene: TRBJ1-4
CDR3 protein: CAWSESQVTMFF
CDR3 DNA: TGTGCCTGGAGTGAATCCCAGGTGACAATGTTTTTT

CDR3 length: 16
D gene: TRBD2
clone size: .
V gene: TRBV4-3
J gene: TRBJ2-7
CDR3 protein: CASSQEGTSSSYEQYF
CDR3 DNA: TGCGCCAGCAGCCAAGAAGGGACTAGCAGCTCCTACGAGCAGTACTTC

CDR3 length: 14
D gene: .
clone size: .
V gene: TRBV18
J gene: TRBJ1-5
CDR3 protein: CASSPLDGNQPQHF
CDR3 DNA: TGTGCCAGCTCACCTTTAGACGGAAATCAGCCCCAGCATTTT

CDR3 length: 12
D gene: .
clone size: .
V gene: TRBV5-5
J gene: TRBJ1-4
CDR3 protein: CASSLEGRKLFF
CDR3 DNA: TGTGCCAGCAGCTTGGAAGGGAGGAAACTGTTTTTT

CDR3 length: 15
D gene: .
clone size: .
V gene: TRBV11-1
J gene: TRBJ1-1
CDR3 protein: CASSLNGEANTEAFF
CDR3 DNA: TGTGCCAGCAGCTTAAATGGAGAAGCGAACACTGAAGCTTTCTTT

CDR3 length: 15
D gene: .
clone size: .
V gene: TRBV6-1
J gene: TRBJ1-2
CDR3 protein: CASSPGGRGSYGYTF
CDR3 DNA: TGTGCCAGCAGCCCGGGAGGGCGGGGGTCCTATGGCTACACCTTC